This T cell receptor (beta chain) appears in the sequencing data of a study of cytomegalovirus exposure and HLA in healthy donors. Per germline, CDR1 KGHSH and CDR2 LQKENI. CDR3 length: 14 amino acids. The trim removed 4 bases at V and 4 bases at J, leaving 4 bases unmatched. The PCR employed 60 Vbeta primers together with 13 Jbeta primers. TCRdb's table, derived via immunoSEQ multiplex PCR, lists solely in-frame clones and lacks some. The table lists under 150,000 clones, roughly 78% of them singletons. Notes on the study in general: It was 150 to 200 TCR beta chains that were listed as cytomegalovirus-associated. Most TCR sequences were rare, but some public TCRs occurred in many donors.

This cohort consisted of healthy bone marrow donors. A remark on this clone: Its antigen is unknown.

Sequenced sample: PBMCs. The source is a woman aged 40 to 55 in good health and CMV-seronegative. This chain links TRBV18 with TRBJ1-3, with TRBD1 matching over 7 bases. CDR3 nucleotides: TGTGCCAGCTCACTAGGACAGGAGGGAAACACCATATATTTT. Translated: CASSLGQEGNTIYF. The whole variable domain, remainder taken from reference TRBV18 and TRBJ1-3, is NAGVMQNPRHLVRRRGQEARLRCSPMKGHSHVYWYRQLPEEGLKFMVYLQKENIIDESGMPKERFSAEFPKEGPSILRIQQVVRGDSAAYFCASSLGQEGNTIYFGEGSWLTVV.